This T cell receptor beta chain was found in a study of CD8 T cells in Susac syndrome. Findings and caveats of the study: The study recognized that its TCR sequencing and HLA analysis covered a relatively small number of individuals.

The RNA, about 0.5 to 1 ug, was put through reverse transcription using random hexamers. TCRdb redid the calling of the immunoSEQ multiplex PCR reads with MiXCR, one entry per CDR3 protein. The sample lists 400,000 to 550,000 distinct CDR3 sequences, about 85% occurring once. The CDR3 sequence is 18 residues long. Deletions cut 0 bases from V and 8 bases from J, with 25 bases between. Germline CDR1 is SGHTA and CDR2 is FQGNSA. In regard to this clonotype: Antigen: not known.

The V and J genes are TRBV7-2 and TRBJ1-2, with a weak D call TRBD1 (6 bases). The sample comprised CD8+ T cells from PBMCs. The receptor's source is a human donor with multiple sclerosis. The CDR3 bases are TGTGCCAGCAGCTTAGCGGGGCAGGGGTTTCATCCCTTCGACGGCTACACCTTC. It encodes CASSLAGQGFHPFDGYTF.